The 25 T cell receptor beta chains below were found in one sample sequenced in a study of shared clonotypes between healthy human individuals. The naive CD8 subset, CD45RO-negative cells positively selected for CCR7, excluded terminally differentiated effector memory CD45RA+ cells. TCRdb's copy holds only in-frame clones and misses some; the assay was immunoSEQ multiplex PCR. The sample shows some 740,000 clones, over 90% of them seen only once. The specimen sequenced was naive CD8+ T cells sorted from blood. These receptors were collected from a young man in good health.

This chain links TRBV11-2 with TRBJ2-7; 9 bases fit TRBD1. V shed 5 bases and J 2 bases; nucleotides not matched to a gene: 13. CDR3 size: 17 residues. Germline values: CDR1 SGHAT, CDR2 FQNNGV. CDR3: CASSLIPGQGSPYEQYF. Here the CDR3 DNA reads TGTGCCAGCAGCCTAATACCGGGACAGGGTTCCCCCTACGAGCAGTACTTC.

This clone turned up a few times. This chain links TRBV19 with TRBJ1-5, with TRBD1 as a possible D gene (6 bases). The germline V gene encodes CDR1 LNHDA and CDR2 SQIVND (reference sequence). V was shortened by 9 bases and J by 4 bases, with 10 bases between the two germline ends. The CDR3 is made up of 12 amino acids. In DNA, the CDR3 is TGTGCCAGCAACGGACAGAATCAGCCCCAGCATTTT. Translating it yields CASNGQNQPQHF.

This sequence joins TRBV10-2 and TRBJ2-7, with 8 bases lining up with TRBD2. The germline V gene encodes CDR1 WSHSY and CDR2 SAAADI. J was trimmed by 2 bases and V by 2 bases; bases with no gene match: 2. This CDR3 contains 14 residues. The CDR3 reads CASSEPGGAYEQYF. The CDR3 bases are TGCGCCAGCAGTGAGCCGGGGGGGGCCTACGAGCAGTACTTC.

V and J are TRBV9 and TRBJ2-2; a weak D match, TRBD2 (5 bases). This CDR3 is 15 amino acids long. Germline CDR1 and CDR2: SGDLS and YYNGEE. Trimming stripped 4 bases from V and 2 bases from J, with 12 bases between. CDR3 nucleotides: TGTGCCAGCAGCCCTACTAGTGCTAACACCGGGGAGCTGTTTTTT. Translated: CASSPTSANTGELFF.

The CDR3 loop reads CASSASGSTYNEQFF. CDR3 DNA: TGTGCCAGCAGTGCATCGGGATCAACCTACAATGAGCAGTTCTTC. The chain combines TRBV9 with TRBJ2-1; D may be TRBD2 (5 bases). CDR1 is SGDLS and CDR2 is YYNGEE in the germline V gene. The CDR3 totals 15 residues. Trimming removed 5 bases from V and 2 bases from J, with 14 bases in between.

V usage is TRBV6-5 and J usage is TRBJ2-7; TRBD2 aligns across 8 bases. The CDR3 is made up of 15 amino acids. Germline trimming cut 6 bases from V and 5 bases from J; bases unmatched to any gene: 12. Germline V CDR1 and CDR2: MNHEY, SVGAGI. The CDR3 DNA follows: TGTGCCAGCAGCAGCGGGGCTAGCGGGCACCACGAGCAGTACTTC. Protein: CASSSGASGHHEQYF.

This chain uses TRBV28 with TRBJ1-2, with TRBD1 as a possible D gene (6 bases). There are 13 residues in the CDR3. V was shortened by 8 bases and J by 6 bases, with 16 bases between the two germline ends. Germline CDR1 and CDR2: MDHEN and SYDVKM. CDR3 region: CASSQGGVDGYTF. The CDR3 DNA follows: TGTGCCAGCTCACAGGGCGGTGTCGATGGCTACACCTTC.

V gene TRBV6-5 combines with J gene TRBJ2-7; D is undetermined. In germline, CDR1 is MNHEY, CDR2 SVGAGI. Trimming pared 2 bases from V and 3 bases from J, leaving 5 bases between. This CDR3 is built from 12 residues. The CDR3 loop reads CASSYEDYEQYF. CDR3 bases: TGTGCCAGCAGTTACGAGGACTACGAGCAGTACTTC.

The chain recombines TRBV6-6 with TRBJ2-5; 7 positions agree with TRBD2. The germline CDR1 and CDR2 sequences are MNHNY and SVGAGI (reference sequence). There are 14 residues in the CDR3. V shed 0 bases and J 4 bases; nucleotides not matched to a gene: 2. CDR3 sequence (DNA): TGTGCCAGCAGTTACTCAGCGGGATCAGAGACCCAGTACTTC. As protein: CASSYSAGSETQYF.

The chain has TRBV19 and TRBJ2-7; no clear D. Germline V gene lookup returns CDR1 LNHDA and CDR2 SQIVND (reference sequence). Trimming took 6 bases from V and 2 from J, leaving 11 bases between them. The CDR3 has 13 residues. CDR3 sequence reads: CASSPGITYEQYF. CDR3 DNA: TGTGCCAGTAGCCCAGGAATTACCTACGAGCAGTACTTC.

The genes are TRBV27 and TRBJ2-5; D may match TRBD1 or TRBD2 (5 bases each). The length of the CDR3 is 16 residues. V dropped 2 bases and J dropped 4 bases, with 17 bases sitting between them. Germline CDR1 MNHEY, CDR2 SMNVEV (reference sequence). The CDR3 DNA sequence: TGTGCCAGCAGTTTAAGTAGACAGATAGGGAGAGAGACCCAGTACTTC. Translating gives CASSLSRQIGRETQYF.

The V gene is TRBV14, the J gene TRBJ1-1; the D gene is possibly TRBD1 (6 bases). Looked up from germline, CDR1 is SGHDN and CDR2 is FVKESK. V dropped 0 bases and J dropped 1 base, with 15 bases sitting between them. The CDR3 length is 17 residues. CDR3 protein: CASSQESRGGGNTEAFF. DNA of the CDR3: TGTGCCAGCAGCCAAGAGAGCAGGGGAGGAGGGAACACTGAAGCTTTCTTT. The entire variable domain, with the rest obtained from reference TRBV14 and TRBJ1-1, is as follows: EAGVTQFPSHSVIEKGQTVTLRCDPISGHDNLYWYRRVMGKEIKFLLHFVKESKQDESGMPNNRFLAERTGGTYSTLKVQPAELEDSGVYFCASSQESRGGGNTEAFFGQGTRLTVV.

The chain links TRBV28 to TRBJ1-5, with TRBD1 identical over 7 bases. The trim removed 1 base at V and 3 bases at J, leaving 6 bases unmatched. The CDR3 is 16 amino acids. CDR1 is MDHEN and CDR2 is SYDVKM in the germline V gene. In DNA form, the CDR3 reads TGTGCCAGCAGTTTATACAGGGGCGGTATCAATCAGCCCCAGCATTTT. It is translated as CASSLYRGGINQPQHF.

Remarks on this clone: The same CDR3 is also encoded by other DNA sequences in this sample. This chain uses TRBV27 with TRBJ2-2; D gene uncertain. CDR1 MNHEY and CDR2 SMNVEV come from the germline V gene (reference sequence). CDR3 size: 13 residues. Trimming took 4 bases from V and 0 from J, leaving 3 bases between them. This CDR3 is CASSYANTGELFF. Written as DNA, the CDR3 is TGTGCCAGCAGTTACGCGAACACCGGGGAGCTGTTTTTT.

The chain carries TRBV6-5 and TRBJ1-5; D may be TRBD1 (6 bases). Per the germline V gene, CDR1 is MNHEY and CDR2 is SVGAGI. The V end lost 0 bases, the J end lost 3 bases, and 9 bases lay between the germline ends. The CDR3 covers 15 residues. CDR3 sequence reads: CASSYSGGTNQPQHF. Written as DNA, the CDR3 is TGTGCCAGCAGTTACTCAGGGGGGACCAATCAGCCCCAGCATTTT.

The CDR3: CASSTGTGDEQYF. The CDR3 DNA reads TGTGCCAGCAGCACCGGGACAGGGGACGAGCAGTACTTC. The genes are TRBV9 and TRBJ2-7; TRBD1 aligns across 10 bases. Germline CDR1 is SGDLS and CDR2 is YYNGEE. The CDR3 is 13 residues long. V shed 4 bases, J shed 5 bases, and the junction held 3 bases outside the gene matches.

The chain is built from TRBV27 and TRBJ2-3; D is ambiguous. CDR3 length equals 14 residues. The V gene lost 4 bases and the J gene lost 0 bases, with 8 bases spanning the gap. CDR1 is MNHEY, CDR2 SMNVEV, per germline (reference sequence). CDR3 nucleotides: TGTGCCAGCAGTTCATTCCTTAGCACAGATACGCAGTATTTT. Translated: CASSSFLSTDTQYF.

On this clone itself: The sample holds other DNA sequences that translate to the same CDR3. This chain links TRBV15 with TRBJ1-5; D ambiguous. Germline V gene sequence: CDR1 LNHNV, CDR2 YYDKDF (reference sequence). V lost 0 bases, J lost 0 bases, and 6 bases lay in between. The CDR3 is 15 residues long. The chain's CDR3 is CATSRDRASNQPQHF. CDR3 coding DNA: TGTGCCACCAGCAGAGATCGGGCTAGCAATCAGCCCCAGCATTTT. The full variable domain, its missing parts supplied by reference TRBV15 and TRBJ1-5, is DAMVIQNPRYQVTQFGKPVTLSCSQTLNHNVMYWYQQKSSQAPKLLFHYYDKDFNNEADTPDNFQSRRPNTSFCFLDIRSPGLGDTAMYLCATSRDRASNQPQHFGDGTRLSIL.

The CDR3 DNA follows: TGCGCCAGCAGCCCAACCCCCGGGTACGAGCAGTACTTC. It codes for CASSPTPGYEQYF. V usage is TRBV10-2 and J usage is TRBJ2-7; no clear D gene. Trimming took 6 bases from V and 4 from J, leaving 13 bases between them. Germline CDR1 is WSHSY and CDR2 is SAAADI. CDR3 length equals 13 residues.

The CDR3 sequence is CASASGTSGYEQYF. The CDR3 DNA is TGTGCCAGTGCATCTGGAACTAGCGGTTACGAGCAGTACTTC. The chain joins TRBV19 to TRBJ2-7; 8 bases match TRBD2. Trimming at V came to 8 bases and at J to 4 bases, leaving 10 bases not matched to a gene. The germline gives CDR1 LNHDA, CDR2 SQIVND (reference sequence). The CDR3 length is 14 residues.

This clone has a handful of counts. V usage is TRBV6-1 and J usage is TRBJ2-1; tentative D call: TRBD2 (6 bases). CDR3 length: 15 residues. CDR1 MNHNS and CDR2 SASEGT come from the germline V gene. With 8 bases removed from V and 0 bases from J, the gap between germline ends came to 14 bases. The CDR3 DNA is TGTGCCAGCGCTGAACGGGGGAGCTCCTACAATGAGCAGTTCTTC. This gives the protein CASAERGSSYNEQFF.

The chain carries TRBV29-1 and TRBJ2-1; no definite D call. Trimming pared 4 bases from V and 3 bases from J, leaving 10 bases between. From germline, CDR1 is SQVTM and CDR2 ANQGSEA. The CDR3 totals 13 residues. The CDR3 spells CSVAQENYNEQFF. The CDR3 nucleotides read TGCAGCGTTGCGCAGGAGAACTACAATGAGCAGTTCTTC.

CDR3 sequence: CASSQGAQTSTDTQYF. The DNA of the CDR3 is TGCGCCAGCAGCCAAGGGGCACAGACTAGCACAGATACGCAGTATTTT. The chain couples TRBV4-3 to TRBJ2-3, with unresolved D. The CDR3 is made up of 16 amino acids. Trimming took off 1 base at V and 0 bases at J, with 11 bases between the two ends. CDR1 and CDR2 (germline): LGHNA, YSLEER.

The V call is TRBV28, the J call TRBJ1-2; possibly TRBD1 for D (6 bases). This CDR3 contains 14 residues. Trimming stripped 4 bases from V and 8 bases from J, with 17 bases between. CDR1 MDHEN and CDR2 SYDVKM come from the germline V gene. The CDR3 spells CASSSPQGWRGYTF. The CDR3 DNA is TGTGCCAGCAGTTCGCCACAGGGATGGCGAGGCTACACCTTC.

The rearrangement joins TRBV5-1 to TRBJ1-1; 8 nucleotides agree with TRBD1. Germline V gene lookup returns CDR1 SGHRS and CDR2 YFSETQ. Trimming removed 4 bases from V and 3 bases from J; junction bases left unmatched: 17. The CDR3 is 18 residues long. The CDR3 is CASSRGQVGAGWDTEAFF. The CDR3 DNA sequence: TGCGCCAGCAGCAGGGGACAGGTGGGAGCGGGATGGGACACTGAAGCTTTCTTT.